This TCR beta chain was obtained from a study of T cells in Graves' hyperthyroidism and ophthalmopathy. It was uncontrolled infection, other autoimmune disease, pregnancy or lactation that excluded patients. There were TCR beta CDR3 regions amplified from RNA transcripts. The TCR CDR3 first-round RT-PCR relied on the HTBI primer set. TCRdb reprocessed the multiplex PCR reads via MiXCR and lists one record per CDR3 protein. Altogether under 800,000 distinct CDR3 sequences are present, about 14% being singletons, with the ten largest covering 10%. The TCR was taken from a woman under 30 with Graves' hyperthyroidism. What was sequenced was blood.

CDR3 loop: CASSQVDTIKNYGYTF. CDR3 sequence (DNA): TGTGCCAGCAGCCAAGTAGACACGATAAAAAACTATGGCTACACCTTC. The chain uses TRBV4-2 and TRBJ1-2; the D is unclear. This CDR3 comprises 16 residues. V lost 1 base and J 2 bases, leaving 14 bases between the germline ends. Germline CDR1 reads LGHNA; CDR2 reads YNFKEQ.